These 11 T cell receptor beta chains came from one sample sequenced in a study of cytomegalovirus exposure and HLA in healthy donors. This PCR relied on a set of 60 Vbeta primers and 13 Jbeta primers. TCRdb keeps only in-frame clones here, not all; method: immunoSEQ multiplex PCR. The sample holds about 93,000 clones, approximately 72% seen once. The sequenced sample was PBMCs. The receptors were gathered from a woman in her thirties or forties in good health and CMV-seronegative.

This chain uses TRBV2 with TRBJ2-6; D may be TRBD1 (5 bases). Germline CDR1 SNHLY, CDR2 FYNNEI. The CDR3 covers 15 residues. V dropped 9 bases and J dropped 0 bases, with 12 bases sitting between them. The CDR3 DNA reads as TGTGCCAGAGGGGTCCCGAGCTCTGGGGCCAACGTCCTGACTTTC. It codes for CARGVPSSGANVLTF.

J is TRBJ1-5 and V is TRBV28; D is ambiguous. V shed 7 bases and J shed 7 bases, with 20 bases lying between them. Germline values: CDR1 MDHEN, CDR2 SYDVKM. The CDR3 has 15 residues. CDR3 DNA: TGTGCCAGCATCCGCGTCCGGGATATCACCCAGCCCCAGCATTTT. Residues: CASIRVRDITQPQHF.

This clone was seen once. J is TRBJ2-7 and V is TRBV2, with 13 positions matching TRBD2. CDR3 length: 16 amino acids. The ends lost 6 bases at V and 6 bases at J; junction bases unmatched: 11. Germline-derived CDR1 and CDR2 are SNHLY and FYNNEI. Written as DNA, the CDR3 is TGTGCCAGCAGGCGACTAGCGGGAGGCCCTCCCGGCGAGCAGTACTTC. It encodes CASRRLAGGPPGEQYF.

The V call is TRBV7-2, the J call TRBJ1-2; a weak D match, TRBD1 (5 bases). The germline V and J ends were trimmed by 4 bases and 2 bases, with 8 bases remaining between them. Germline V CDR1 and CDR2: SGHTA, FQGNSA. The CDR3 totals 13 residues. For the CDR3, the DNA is TGTGCCAGCAGCTCGACAGTAAACTATGGCTACACCTTC. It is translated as CASSSTVNYGYTF.

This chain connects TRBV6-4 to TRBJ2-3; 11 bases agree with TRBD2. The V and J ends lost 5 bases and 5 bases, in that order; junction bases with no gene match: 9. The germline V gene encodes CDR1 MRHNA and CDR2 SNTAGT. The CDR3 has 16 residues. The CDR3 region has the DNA TGTGCCAGCAGTTCAGTAGCGGGAGGGCCGATAGATACGCAGTATTTT. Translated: CASSSVAGGPIDTQYF.

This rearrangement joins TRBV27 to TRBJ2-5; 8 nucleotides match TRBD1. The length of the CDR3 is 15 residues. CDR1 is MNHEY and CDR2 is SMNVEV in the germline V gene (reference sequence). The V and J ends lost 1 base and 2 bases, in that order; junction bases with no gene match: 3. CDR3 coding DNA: TGTGCCAGCAGTTTATTGGGGACAGGTCAAGAGACCCAGTACTTC. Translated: CASSLLGTGQETQYF.

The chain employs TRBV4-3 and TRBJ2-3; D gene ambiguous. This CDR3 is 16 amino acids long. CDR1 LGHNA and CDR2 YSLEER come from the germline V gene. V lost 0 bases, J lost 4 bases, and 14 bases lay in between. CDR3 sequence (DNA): TGCGCCAGCAGCCAAGACGGAGTAAATTCAGCAGATACGCAGTATTTT. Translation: CASSQDGVNSADTQYF.

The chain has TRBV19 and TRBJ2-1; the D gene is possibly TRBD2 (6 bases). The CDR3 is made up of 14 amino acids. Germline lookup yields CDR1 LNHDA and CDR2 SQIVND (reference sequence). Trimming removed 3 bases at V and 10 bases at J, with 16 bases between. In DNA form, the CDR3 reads TGTGCCAGTAGTATTGGGGCAGGGAGGAACGAGCAGTTCTTC. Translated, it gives CASSIGAGRNEQFF.

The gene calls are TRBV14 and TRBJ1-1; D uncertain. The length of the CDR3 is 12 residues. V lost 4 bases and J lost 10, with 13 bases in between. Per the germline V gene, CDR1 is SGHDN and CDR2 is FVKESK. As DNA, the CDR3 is TGTGCCAGCAGCCCGCGGCGGTTGGTAGCTTTCTTT. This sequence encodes CASSPRRLVAFF.

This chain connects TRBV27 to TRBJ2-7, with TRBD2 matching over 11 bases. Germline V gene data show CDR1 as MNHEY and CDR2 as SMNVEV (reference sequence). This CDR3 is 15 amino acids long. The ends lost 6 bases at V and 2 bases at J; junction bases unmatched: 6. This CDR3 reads CASRVAGGGAYEQYF. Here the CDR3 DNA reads TGTGCCAGCAGGGTAGCGGGAGGGGGGGCCTACGAGCAGTACTTC.

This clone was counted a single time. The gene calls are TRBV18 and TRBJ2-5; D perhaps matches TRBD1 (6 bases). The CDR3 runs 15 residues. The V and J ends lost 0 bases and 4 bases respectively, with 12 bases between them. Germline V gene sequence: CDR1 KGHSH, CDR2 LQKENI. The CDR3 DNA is TGTGCCAGCTCACCACCGGGGTCAGGGGCAGAGACCCAGTACTTC. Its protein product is CASSPPGSGAETQYF.